This T cell receptor beta chain comes out of a study of beta chain features in type 1 diabetes. Only a few counts were recorded for this clone. Its target is unknown. Germline V gene sequence: CDR1 KGHSH, CDR2 LQKENI. This CDR3 spans 12 amino acids. The V end lost 6 bases, the J end lost 4 bases, and 7 bases lay between the germline ends. Findings and caveats of the study: Within each of all four CD4+ subsets, Type 1 diabetes patients had TCRB CDR3s that were moderately but significantly shorter. Sequencing used cDNA, and cells with high TCR expression could therefore be over-represented.

Expressed TCRB transcripts were sequenced because the entire RNA isolate underwent reverse transcription. Sequencing was performed with immunoSEQ multiplex PCR; in TCRdb, only in-frame clones are kept and a portion is missing. The data show approximately 360,000 clones, with around 12% seen just once and roughly 0.0097% held by the top ten. Purities in excess of 95% were seen in all sorted populations. What was sequenced was naive CD4+ T cells from blood. The chain combines TRBV18 with TRBJ1-5; D not resolved. This clonotype was sampled from a woman aged 18 to 35 with type 1 diabetes. This CDR3 reads CASSRPNQPQHF. As DNA, the CDR3 is TGTGCCAGCTCGCGCCCAAATCAGCCCCAGCATTTT.